This is a list of T cell receptor beta chains from one sample in a study of T cells in localized non-small cell lung cancer. The method was immunoSEQ multiplex PCR; TCRdb's version includes in-frame clones alone and lacks a portion of them. The sample carries approximately 65,000 clones, about four fifths recorded once. Sample: PBMCs, taken before any cancer treatment. These receptors were collected from a man aged 35-69 years with stage II lung adenocarcinoma. CDR3s include the opening cysteine and the closing phenylalanine or tryptophan. The order of the fields is V gene, D gene, J gene, clone size, CDR3 protein, CDR3 DNA. The D gene is left open where the match is weak. Not every row has a clone size; where given, it reads once, few, many or a size class.

V: TRBV19
D: TRBD1
J: TRBJ1-4
size: .
CDR3: CASSNTGTGYEKLFF
DNA: TGTGCCAGTAGTAATACCGGGACAGGGTATGAAAAACTGTTTTTT

V: TRBV6-1
D: .
J: TRBJ1-5
size: .
CDR3: CATGEAGNQPQHF
DNA: TGTGCCACCGGGGAAGCCGGCAATCAGCCCCAGCATTTT

V: TRBV18
D: .
J: TRBJ2-6
size: .
CDR3: CASSPGGSGANVLTF
DNA: TGTGCCAGCTCACCAGGCGGCTCTGGGGCCAACGTCCTGACTTTC

V: TRBV19
D: TRBD2
J: TRBJ2-7
size: .
CDR3: CASSTGTRTYEQYF
DNA: TGTGCCAGTAGCACTGGGACTAGGACCTACGAGCAGTACTTC

V: TRBV18
D: .
J: TRBJ2-2
size: few
CDR3: CASSQGANTGELFF
DNA: TGTGCCAGCTCACAGGGGGCGAACACCGGGGAGCTGTTTTTT

V: TRBV11-3
D: .
J: TRBJ1-2
size: .
CDR3: CASSLGPTGANYGYTF
DNA: TGTGCCAGCAGCTTAGGCCCGACAGGAGCTAACTATGGCTACACCTTC

V: TRBV5-5
D: TRBD1
J: TRBJ1-2
size: .
CDR3: CASSPGTGTSYTF
DNA: TGTGCCAGCAGCCCCGGGACAGGAACGAGCTACACCTTC

V: TRBV7-2
D: TRBD1
J: TRBJ1-4
size: .
CDR3: CASRTGQEGKLFF
DNA: TGTGCCAGCAGAACCGGACAGGAGGGAAAACTGTTTTTT

V: TRBV19
D: .
J: TRBJ1-1
size: few
CDR3: CASRSVTEAFF
DNA: TGTGCCAGTAGGTCCGTCACTGAAGCTTTCTTT

V: TRBV9
D: .
J: TRBJ1-3
size: .
CDR3: CASSPRQVFSGNTIYF
DNA: TGTGCCAGCAGCCCCCGACAGGTCTTCTCTGGAAACACCATATATTTT

V: TRBV4-1
D: .
J: TRBJ2-7
size: once
CDR3: CASSPASSSSYEQYF
DNA: TGCGCCAGCAGCCCTGCTTCGTCCAGCTCCTACGAGCAGTACTTC

V: TRBV19
D: .
J: TRBJ1-4
size: .
CDR3: CASSIWGRGNEKLFF
DNA: TGTGCCAGTAGTATTTGGGGCAGGGGTAATGAAAAACTGTTTTTT

V: TRBV7-2
D: TRBD1
J: TRBJ2-5
size: once
CDR3: CASSRDRGRETQYF
DNA: TGTGCCAGCAGTCGGGACAGGGGGCGGGAGACCCAGTACTTC

V: TRBV6-5
D: TRBD1
J: TRBJ1-1
size: .
CDR3: CASSYATGGGTEAFF
DNA: TGTGCCAGCAGTTATGCGACAGGGGGAGGGACTGAAGCTTTCTTT

V: TRBV30
D: .
J: TRBJ1-5
size: .
CDR3: CAWSVRLKSPQHF
DNA: TGTGCCTGGAGTGTAAGGCTTAAATCGCCCCAGCATTTT

V: TRBV30
D: .
J: TRBJ2-7
size: once
CDR3: CAWSSEAGWNEQYF
DNA: TGTGCCTGGAGTTCAGAGGCCGGCTGGAACGAGCAGTACTTC

V: TRBV5-8
D: .
J: TRBJ1-5
size: few
CDR3: CASSLSTGRRYSNQPQHF
DNA: TGTGCCAGCAGCTTGTCCACAGGGAGAAGGTATAGCAATCAGCCCCAGCATTTT

V: TRBV7-2
D: TRBD1
J: TRBJ2-5
size: .
CDR3: CASSFGTGGAETQYF
DNA: TGTGCCAGCAGCTTCGGGACAGGGGGCGCGGAGACCCAGTACTTC

V: TRBV27
D: TRBD2
J: TRBJ2-1
size: few
CDR3: CASRGGAGGPYNEQFF
DNA: TGTGCCAGCAGGGGGGGAGCGGGAGGGCCCTACAATGAGCAGTTCTTC

V: TRBV7-9
D: .
J: TRBJ2-2
size: .
CDR3: CASSSLSTGELFF
DNA: TGTGCCAGCAGCTCACTGAGCACCGGGGAGCTGTTTTTT

V: TRBV10-3
D: TRBD2
J: TRBJ2-7
size: once
CDR3: CAIATSVYEQYF
DNA: TGTGCCATCGCGACTAGCGTTTACGAGCAGTACTTC

V: TRBV29-1
D: TRBD1
J: TRBJ1-2
size: .
CDR3: CSVDNRGARGYTF
DNA: TGCAGCGTTGATAACAGGGGGGCTCGGGGCTACACCTTC

V: TRBV7-8
D: .
J: TRBJ1-1
size: .
CDR3: CASSPQGPNTEAFF
DNA: TGTGCCAGCAGCCCTCAGGGCCCGAACACTGAAGCTTTCTTT

V: TRBV9
D: .
J: TRBJ2-3
size: .
CDR3: CASGEGGWTDTQYF
DNA: TGTGCCAGCGGTGAGGGGGGCTGGACAGATACGCAGTATTTT

V: TRBV11-3
D: .
J: TRBJ2-4
size: .
CDR3: CASSLIEGTKNIQYF
DNA: TGTGCCAGCAGCTTAATCGAGGGAACCAAAAACATTCAGTACTTC

V: TRBV6-1
D: TRBD2
J: TRBJ2-1
size: many
CDR3: CASSERTSGSSSYNEQFF
DNA: TGTGCCAGCAGTGAAAGGACTAGCGGGTCCAGCTCCTACAATGAGCAGTTCTTC

V: TRBV18
D: TRBD1
J: TRBJ2-5
size: .
CDR3: CASSRDRASETQYF
DNA: TGTGCCAGCTCACGCGACAGGGCGTCGGAGACCCAGTACTTC

V: TRBV19
D: .
J: TRBJ1-1
size: .
CDR3: CASMRGGRNTEAFF
DNA: TGTGCCAGTATGAGGGGGGGGCGGAACACTGAAGCTTTCTTT

V: TRBV25-1
D: .
J: TRBJ2-4
size: .
CDR3: CASSEGDGLAKNIQYF
DNA: TGTGCCAGCAGTGAAGGGGACGGCCTAGCCAAAAACATTCAGTACTTC